This entry is about one T cell receptor (beta chain). Germline-derived CDR1 and CDR2 are SGHRS and YFSETQ. The CDR3 is made up of 14 amino acids. Trimming pared 1 base from V and 7 bases from J, leaving 14 bases between. The table came from immunoSEQ multiplex PCR; TCRdb's copy has only in-frame clones and leaves some out. The sample has roughly 200,000 clones; 83% are singletons. This record comes from a study of blood T cell repertoires in COVID-19. Sequencing input: peripheral blood. This sequence joins TRBV5-1 and TRBJ1-2; D might be TRBD1 (6 bases). The sequence derives from a man aged 40-49 years with active or convalescent COVID-19. The CDR3 spells CASSLQQGLGGYTF. As DNA, the CDR3 is TGCGCCAGCAGCTTGCAACAGGGTCTGGGTGGCTACACCTTC.